This T cell receptor beta chain was documented in a study of OX40 agonist ivuxolimab in advanced cancers. CDR1 MGHRA and CDR2 YSYEKL come from the germline V gene. Germline trimming cut 3 bases from V and 5 bases from J; bases unmatched to any gene: 6. The CDR3 loop spans 15 amino acids. This clone has a handful of counts. Assay: immunoSEQ multiplex PCR; the TCRdb copy retains only in-frame clones and omits some. The repertoire holds approximately 40,000 clones, 75% to 85% seen once, with 20% in the top ten. This rearrangement joins TRBV4-1 to TRBJ2-1; 8 bases are shared with TRBD2. The source of this sequence is an adult with an advanced solid tumor such as melanoma, head and neck, liver or kidney cancer. Sequences were derived from CD4+ or CD8+ T cells sorted from blood, sampled in a trial of the OX40 agonist ivuxolimab. CDR3 DNA: TGCGCCAGCAGCCACAGCGGGAGTTACGACAATGAGCAGTTCTTC. Encoded protein: CASSHSGSYDNEQFF.